This T cell receptor (beta chain) was identified in a study of T-cell reconstitution after alpha-beta-depleted transplantation in children. Whole-study results and caveats: Several hundred expanded graft clones reportedly were the source of alpha-beta T cells about two months after transplant. Diversity of TCRbeta at day 60 was high in some patients, arising from surviving recipient T cells and thymic progenitors.

Construction of the TCRbeta library involved unique molecular identifiers. TCRdb independently ran MiXCR on the PCR reads; one entry per CDR3 protein. The sample has hundreds of thousands of distinct CDR3 sequences, 20% to 30% seen once. With 2 bases removed from V and 7 bases from J, the gap between germline ends came to 15 bases. This CDR3 has 16 residues. Germline CDR1 reads MDHEN; CDR2 reads SYDVKM. Only a few counts were recorded for this clonotype. Its antigen is undetermined. The sequencing here drew on PBMCs, mostly from graft donor cells, taken 360 days after TCRalphabeta/CD19-depleted stem cell transplant. V usage is TRBV28 and J usage is TRBJ1-6; the D is unclear. The clonotype originates from a female patient between 2 and 15 years old who had a stem cell transplant for congenital amegakaryocytic thrombocytopenia, so the T cells may come from the graft donor. In nucleotides, the CDR3 is TGTGCCAGCAGTTTAAGTTACCCAGGAGCAAATTCACCCCTCCACTTT. This encodes CASSLSYPGANSPLHF.